This TCR beta chain was captured by sequencing in a study of long-term antiretroviral therapy in people with HIV. General study findings and limits: Dominating the repertoire at all time points were the clones that expanded before ART. The study found that diversity rose after ART but stayed below transplant donor controls.

Each donor had at least one pre-ART and at least two post-ART PBMC samples. Every participant with HIV received treatment in the United States. A v3.0 immunoSEQ assay was performed at survey level. Generated by immunoSEQ multiplex PCR, the TCRdb table keeps only in-frame clones and is missing some. The sample records some 19,000 clones, about 80% being singletons. Of note for this clone: What it recognizes is unknown.

Germline loops: CDR1 SGDLS, CDR2 YYNGEE. V was clipped by 5 bases and J by 9 bases, with 6 bases between them. The CDR3 consists of 10 residues. This sequence joins TRBV9 and TRBJ2-1, with D unclear. Sample: unsorted PBMCs, taken 2.2 years after starting antiretroviral therapy. The sequence came from a man in his fifties with HIV. In DNA, the CDR3 is TGTGCCAGCAGAGACCTTGAGCAGTTCTTC. This translates into CASRDLEQFF.